The 23 T cell receptor beta chains below were found in one sample sequenced in a study of Ad26.COV2.S vaccination and SARS-CoV-2 variants. Sequencing used immunoSEQ multiplex PCR; TCRdb keeps in-frame clones, though not all of them. The sample yields 380,000 or so clones, 83% seen once. Treatment: some 20 received Ad26.COV2.S at low or high dose, single or two shots; five or six received placebo; per-sample allocation not given. Sampling happened 63 days after the first vaccine or placebo injection. Material: peripheral blood, obtained in a trial of Ad26.COV2.S vaccine versus placebo. The receptors shown here come from a person aged 18-65 years who received the Ad26.COV2.S COVID-19 vaccine or a placebo.

The chain joins TRBV7-6 to TRBJ1-1; maybe TRBD1 (6 bases). CDR3 length: 15 amino acids. Trimming left V 1 base short and J 4 bases short, with 13 bases between. The germline gives CDR1 SGHVS, CDR2 FNYEAQ. CDR3 in amino acids: CASSLGDTWGTEAFF. The CDR3, as DNA: TGTGCCAGCAGCTTAGGGGACACCTGGGGCACTGAAGCTTTCTTT.

This clone was seen more than once but under ten times. The rearrangement links TRBV9 to TRBJ1-1; the D is unclear. This CDR3 is built from 14 residues. Germline CDR1 reads SGDLS; CDR2 reads YYNGEE. V was trimmed by 0 bases and J by 1 base, leaving 7 bases between them. The DNA for the CDR3 is TGTGCCAGCAGCGTAGCGCAGAGGAACACTGAAGCTTTCTTT. This gives the protein CASSVAQRNTEAFF.

This clone was seen a handful of times. The rearrangement uses TRBV11-3 and TRBJ2-1; the D is unclear. The V end lost 2 bases, the J end lost 8 bases, and 10 bases lay between the germline ends. The CDR3 consists of 13 residues. The germline CDR1 and CDR2 sequences are SGHNT and YENEEA. CDR3 protein: CASSLRSAHEQFF. CDR3 DNA: TGTGCCAGCAGCTTAAGGTCCGCCCATGAGCAGTTCTTC.

J is TRBJ2-7 and V is TRBV2; D gene ambiguous. CDR3 length: 14 amino acids. V was trimmed by 1 base and J by 0 bases, leaving 7 bases between them. Germline V gene sequence: CDR1 SNHLY, CDR2 FYNNEI. CDR3 nucleotides: TGTGCCAGCAGTGAAGAGTACAGCTCCTACGAGCAGTACTTC. It encodes CASSEEYSSYEQYF.

The V and J genes are TRBV4-1 and TRBJ1-2; no clear D. CDR3 length: 15 residues. The germline V gene encodes CDR1 MGHRA and CDR2 YSYEKL. The V end lost 1 base, the J end lost 4 bases, and 13 bases lay between the germline ends. CDR3 protein: CASSQGGPNPYGYTF. The CDR3 DNA reads TGCGCCAGCAGCCAAGGAGGGCCCAACCCCTATGGCTACACCTTC.

The table lists this clone with a count of one. One junction end disagrees with the germline gene, perhaps due to a read error. Within the sample, other DNA sequences also encode this same CDR3. V is TRBV10-2 and J is TRBJ2-7; D is undetermined. CDR3 length: 13 residues. From germline, CDR1 is WSHSY and CDR2 SAAADI. The CDR3 DNA follows: TGCGCCAGCAGGCTCCCGGCAACCTACGAGCAGTACTTT. This codes for CASRLPATYEQYF.

This clone was detected a few times. The chain combines TRBV3-1 (or the pseudogene TRBV3-2) with TRBJ2-3; no definite D call. Trimming pared 5 bases from V and 4 bases from J, leaving 13 bases between. From germline, CDR1 is LGHDT and CDR2 YNNKEL (reference sequence). This CDR3 has 14 amino acids. The CDR3 sequence is CASSEHEAPDTQYF. As DNA, the CDR3 is TGTGCCAGCAGCGAACACGAGGCCCCAGATACGCAGTATTTT.

This chain links TRBV10-3 with TRBJ1-2; 9 nucleotides line up with TRBD1. CDR3 length equals 16 residues. The V gene's germline CDR1 is ENHRY and CDR2 SYGVKD. V shed 6 bases, J shed 7 bases, and the junction held 15 bases outside the gene matches. CDR3 region: CAIREVQGALQGGYTF. CDR3 sequence (DNA): TGTGCCATCAGGGAAGTACAGGGGGCGCTTCAGGGTGGCTACACCTTC.

This clone was seen just once. This chain uses TRBV6-5 with TRBJ1-4; 7 nucleotides align to TRBD1. The CDR3 runs 16 residues. The ends lost 1 base at V and 6 bases at J; junction bases unmatched: 8. Looked up from germline, CDR1 is MNHEY and CDR2 is SVGAGI. In DNA, the CDR3 is TGTGCCAGCAGTTACTACACGACAGGGAGGGATGAAAAACTGTTTTTT. This codes for CASSYYTTGRDEKLFF.

The chain couples TRBV2 to TRBJ2-7; 9 bases agree with TRBD1. Germline V gene sequence: CDR1 SNHLY, CDR2 FYNNEI. The CDR3 runs to 13 residues. V trimming: 8 bases; J trimming: 6 bases; junction bases outside the gene matches: 8. The CDR3 DNA is TGTGCCAGCGCCCCGCGACAGGGGGGCGAGCAGTACTTC. As protein: CASAPRQGGEQYF.

The J gene is TRBJ1-2, the V gene TRBV14; tentatively, D is TRBD1 (5 bases). CDR3 length: 12 residues. Trimming left V 2 bases short and J 5 bases short, with 6 bases between. The germline gives CDR1 SGHDN, CDR2 FVKESK. The CDR3 sequence: CASSQTGYGYTF. The CDR3 nucleotides read TGTGCCAGCAGCCAAACAGGATATGGCTACACCTTC.

The chain combines TRBV23-1 with TRBJ2-3; TRBD2 aligns across 8 bases. TRBV23-1 is flagged as an ORF with uncertain function. After removal of 4 bases from V and 5 bases from J, the junction contained 8 bases not matched to a gene. CDR3 length: 15 residues. CDR3 protein: CASSPPGGQGDTQYF. DNA of the CDR3: TGCGCCAGCAGTCCTCCGGGGGGGCAGGGAGATACGCAGTATTTT.

This clone appeared a single time. The chain employs TRBV6-2 or TRBV6-3 and TRBJ2-1; 13 positions match TRBD2. V lost 6 bases and J lost 7; bases outside the gene matches: 6. Germline V gene lookup returns CDR1 MNHEY and CDR2 SVGEGT. The CDR3 totals 15 residues. The CDR3 DNA follows: TGTGCCAGCAGCACCGGGACTAGCGGGACTAATGAGCAGTTCTTC. It is translated as CASSTGTSGTNEQFF.

This clone was detected only once. The V gene is TRBV25-1, the J gene TRBJ1-1; the D gene is possibly TRBD1 (5 bases). This CDR3 region has 17 residues. Trimming took 3 bases from V and 1 from J, leaving 18 bases between them. CDR1 and CDR2 from the germline V gene are MGHDK and SYGVNS. The CDR3 protein is CASSDLPGGGSNTEAFF. The CDR3 region has the DNA TGTGCCAGCAGTGACCTCCCCGGGGGGGGTTCGAACACTGAAGCTTTCTTT.

J is TRBJ2-2 and V is TRBV29-1; tentatively, D is TRBD1 or TRBD2 (5 bases each). Germline V lookup: CDR1 SQVTM, CDR2 ANQGSEA. The CDR3 is 12 amino acids. Trimming took off 6 bases at V and 7 bases at J, with 12 bases between the two ends. In DNA form, the CDR3 reads TGCAGCGTGGATCGGGGCGGCGGGGAGCTGTTTTTT. It encodes CSVDRGGGELFF.

V usage is TRBV9 and J usage is TRBJ2-7; maybe TRBD1 (5 bases). The CDR3 has 14 amino acids. Germline values: CDR1 SGDLS, CDR2 YYNGEE. Trimming pared 0 bases from V and 4 bases from J, leaving 11 bases between. The CDR3 nucleotides read TGTGCCAGCAGCGTAGAGGGGAATGGGTACGAGCAGTACTTC. It specifies CASSVEGNGYEQYF.

For the CDR3, the DNA is TGTGCCAGCAGGCCCGGCGGGGAAAAATATGGCTACACCTTC. This sequence encodes CASRPGGEKYGYTF. The chain employs TRBV6-5 and TRBJ1-2, with D unclear. Germline V gene sequence: CDR1 MNHEY, CDR2 SVGAGI. This CDR3 has 14 residues. Deletions cut 6 bases from V and 5 bases from J, with 16 bases between.

The CDR3 bases are TGTGCCAGCAGTAGAGTTAACTATGGCTACACCTTC. Amino acids: CASSRVNYGYTF. The chain combines TRBV5-6 with TRBJ1-2; D not resolved. The germline gives CDR1 SGHDT, CDR2 YYEEEE. The CDR3 has 12 residues. Trimming took 5 bases from V and 1 from J, leaving 6 bases between them.

The chain employs TRBV9 and TRBJ1-6; 10 nucleotides agree with TRBD1. This CDR3 is 14 amino acids long. The J segment lost 10 bases and the V segment lost 4 bases, leaving 5 bases of the junction unmatched. Per the germline V gene, CDR1 is SGDLS and CDR2 is YYNGEE. As DNA, the CDR3 is TGTGCCAGCAGCCCGGGACAGGGGCGGTCACCCCTCCACTTT. This codes for CASSPGQGRSPLHF.

The chain has TRBV5-1 and TRBJ2-2; a possible D gene is TRBD1 (5 bases). This CDR3 has 13 residues. CDR1 and CDR2 from the germline V gene are SGHRS and YFSETQ. Trimming left V 1 base short and J 8 bases short, with 9 bases between. CDR3 in amino acids: CASSLPSGGELFF. CDR3 nucleotides: TGCGCCAGCAGCTTGCCCTCAGGGGGGGAGCTGTTTTTT.

The rearrangement links TRBV25-1 to TRBJ1-5; D might be TRBD1 (6 bases). The length of the CDR3 is 15 residues. V was trimmed by 1 base and J by 2 bases, leaving 9 bases between them. Per the germline V gene, CDR1 is MGHDK and CDR2 is SYGVNS. The CDR3 loop is CASSESGAGNQPQHF. DNA of the CDR3: TGTGCCAGCAGTGAATCGGGGGCTGGCAATCAGCCCCAGCATTTT.

The genes are TRBV2 and TRBJ2-7; 9 bases map to TRBD1. The CDR3 length is 11 residues. Germline V gives CDR1 SNHLY, CDR2 FYNNEI. V trimming: 5 bases; J trimming: 13 bases; junction bases outside the gene matches: 6. The CDR3 nucleotides are TGTGCCAGCAGTCCCGGGACAGGGACATACTTC. It encodes CASSPGTGTYF.

The chain couples TRBV11-3 to TRBJ2-1; no reliable D call. Trimming cost V 5 bases and J 4 bases, with 9 bases left between them. This CDR3 has 13 residues. The germline CDR1 and CDR2 sequences are SGHNT and YENEEA. Here the CDR3 DNA reads TGTGCCAGCAGCCCTGGACCTTACAATGAGCAGTTCTTC. Its translation is CASSPGPYNEQFF.